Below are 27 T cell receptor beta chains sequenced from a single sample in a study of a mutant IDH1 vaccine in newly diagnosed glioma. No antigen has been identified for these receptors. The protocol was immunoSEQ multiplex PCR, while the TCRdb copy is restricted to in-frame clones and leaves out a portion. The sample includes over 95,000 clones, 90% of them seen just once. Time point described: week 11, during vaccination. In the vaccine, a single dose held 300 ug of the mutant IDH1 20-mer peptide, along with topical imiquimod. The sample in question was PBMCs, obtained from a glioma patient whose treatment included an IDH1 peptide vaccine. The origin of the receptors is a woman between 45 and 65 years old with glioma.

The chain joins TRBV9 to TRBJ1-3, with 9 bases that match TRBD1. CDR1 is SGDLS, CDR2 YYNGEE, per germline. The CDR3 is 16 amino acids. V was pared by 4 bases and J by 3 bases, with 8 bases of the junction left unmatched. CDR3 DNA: TGTGCCAGCAGCCCCCATACAGGGGGCGGTGGAAACACCATATATTTT. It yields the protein CASSPHTGGGGNTIYF. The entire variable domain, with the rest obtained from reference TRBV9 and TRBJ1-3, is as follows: DSGVTQTPKHLITATGQRVTLRCSPRSGDLSVYWYQQSLDQGLQFLIQYYNGEERAKGNILERFSAQQFPDLHSELNLSSLELGDSALYFCASSPHTGGGGNTIYFGEGSWLTVV.

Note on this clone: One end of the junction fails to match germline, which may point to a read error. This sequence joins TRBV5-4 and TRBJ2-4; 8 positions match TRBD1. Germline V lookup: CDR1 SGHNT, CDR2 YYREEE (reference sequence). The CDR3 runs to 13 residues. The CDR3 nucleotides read TGTGCCAGCAGCATAACGGGACAGGAGAGGCCCCTCTTC. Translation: CASSITGQERPLF.

The CDR3 region has the DNA TGTGCCAGCAGCTTAGGCCAGGGGGACACTGAAGCTTTCTTT. It specifies CASSLGQGDTEAFF. The V and J genes are TRBV7-9 and TRBJ1-1, with 7 bases that match TRBD1. J was trimmed by 3 bases and V by 1 base; bases with no gene match: 2. Germline V lookup: CDR1 SEHNR, CDR2 FQNEAQ (reference sequence). This CDR3 contains 14 residues.

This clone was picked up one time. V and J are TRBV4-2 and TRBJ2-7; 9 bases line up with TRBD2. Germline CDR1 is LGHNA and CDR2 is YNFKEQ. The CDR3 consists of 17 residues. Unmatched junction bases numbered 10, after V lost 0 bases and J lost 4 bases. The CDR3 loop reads CASSQDLAGGPSYEQYF. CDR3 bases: TGTGCCAGCAGCCAAGATCTCGCGGGAGGGCCTTCGTACGAGCAGTACTTC.

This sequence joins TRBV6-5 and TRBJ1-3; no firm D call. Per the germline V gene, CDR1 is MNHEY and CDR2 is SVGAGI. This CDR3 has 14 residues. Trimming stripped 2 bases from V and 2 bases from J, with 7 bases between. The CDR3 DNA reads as TGTGCCAGCAGTTACGGGGAGGCTGGAAACACCATATATTTT. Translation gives CASSYGEAGNTIYF.

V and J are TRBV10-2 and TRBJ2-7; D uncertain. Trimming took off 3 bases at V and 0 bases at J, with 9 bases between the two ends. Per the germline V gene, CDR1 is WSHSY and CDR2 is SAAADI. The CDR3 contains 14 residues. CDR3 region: CASSDSRSSYEQYF. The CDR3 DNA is TGCGCCAGCAGTGACTCACGAAGCTCCTACGAGCAGTACTTC.

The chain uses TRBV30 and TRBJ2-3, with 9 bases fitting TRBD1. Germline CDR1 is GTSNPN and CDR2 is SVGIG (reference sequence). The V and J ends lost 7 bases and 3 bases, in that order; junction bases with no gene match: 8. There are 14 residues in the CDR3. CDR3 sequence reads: CASYRDRATDTQYF. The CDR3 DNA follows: TGTGCCTCTTACCGGGACAGGGCGACAGATACGCAGTATTTT.

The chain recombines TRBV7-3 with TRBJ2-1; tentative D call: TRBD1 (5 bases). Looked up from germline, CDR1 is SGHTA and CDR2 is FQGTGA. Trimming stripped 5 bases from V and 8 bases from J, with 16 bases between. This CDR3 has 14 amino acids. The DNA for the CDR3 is TGTGCCAGCAGCCCGTGGATTCAAGGGGATGAGCAGTTCTTC. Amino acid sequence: CASSPWIQGDEQFF.

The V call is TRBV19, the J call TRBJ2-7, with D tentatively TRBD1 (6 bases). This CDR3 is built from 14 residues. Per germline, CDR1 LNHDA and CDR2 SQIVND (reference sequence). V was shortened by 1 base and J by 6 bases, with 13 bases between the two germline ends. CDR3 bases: TGTGCCAGTAGTATAGGGGGACATAGAACCGAGCAGTACTTC. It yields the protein CASSIGGHRTEQYF.

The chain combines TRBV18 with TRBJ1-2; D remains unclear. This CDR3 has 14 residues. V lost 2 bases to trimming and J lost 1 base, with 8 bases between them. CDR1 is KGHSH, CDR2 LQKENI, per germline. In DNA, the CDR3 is TGTGCCAGCTCACCAAGGATGAGTAACTATGGCTACACCTTC. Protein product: CASSPRMSNYGYTF.

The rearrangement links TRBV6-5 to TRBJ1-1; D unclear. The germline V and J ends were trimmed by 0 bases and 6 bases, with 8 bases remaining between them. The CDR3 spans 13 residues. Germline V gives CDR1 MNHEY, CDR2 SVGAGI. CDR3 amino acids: CASSYSSGAEAFF. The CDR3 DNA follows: TGTGCCAGCAGTTACTCCTCCGGGGCTGAAGCTTTCTTT.

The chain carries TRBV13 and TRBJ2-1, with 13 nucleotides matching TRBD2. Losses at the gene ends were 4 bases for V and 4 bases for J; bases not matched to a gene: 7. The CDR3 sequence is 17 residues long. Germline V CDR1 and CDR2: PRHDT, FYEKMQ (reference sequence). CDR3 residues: CASSSGTSGTMYNEQFF. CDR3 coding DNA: TGTGCCAGCAGCTCCGGGACTAGCGGGACTATGTACAATGAGCAGTTCTTC. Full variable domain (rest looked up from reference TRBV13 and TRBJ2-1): AAGVIQSPRHLIKEKRETATLKCYPIPRHDTVYWYQQGPGQDPQFLISFYEKMQSDKGSIPDRFSAQQFSDYHSELNMSSLELGDSALYFCASSSGTSGTMYNEQFFGPGTRLTVL.

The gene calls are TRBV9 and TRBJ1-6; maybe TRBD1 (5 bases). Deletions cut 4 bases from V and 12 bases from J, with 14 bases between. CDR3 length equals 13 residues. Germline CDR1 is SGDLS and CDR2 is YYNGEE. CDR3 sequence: CASSLMGGGPLHF. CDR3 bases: TGTGCCAGCAGCCTAATGGGGGGTGGACCCCTCCACTTT.

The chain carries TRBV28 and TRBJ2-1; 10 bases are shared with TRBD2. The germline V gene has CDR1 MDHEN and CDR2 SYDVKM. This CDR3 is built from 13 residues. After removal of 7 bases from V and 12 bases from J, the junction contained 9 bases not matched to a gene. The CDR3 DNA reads TGTGCCAGCATCCCTAGCGGGAGAGATGGGCAGTTCTTC. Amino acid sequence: CASIPSGRDGQFF.

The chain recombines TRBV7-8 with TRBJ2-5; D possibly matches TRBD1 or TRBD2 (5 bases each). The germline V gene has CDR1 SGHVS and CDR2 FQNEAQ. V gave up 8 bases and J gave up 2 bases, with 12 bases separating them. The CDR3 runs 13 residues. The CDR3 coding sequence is TGTGCCAGCGGGGCGGGCCCTCAAGAGACCCAGTACTTC. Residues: CASGAGPQETQYF.

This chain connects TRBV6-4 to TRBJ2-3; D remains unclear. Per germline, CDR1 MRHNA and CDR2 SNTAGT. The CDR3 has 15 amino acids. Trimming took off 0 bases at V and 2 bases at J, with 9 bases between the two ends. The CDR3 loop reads CASSDSGLSTDTQYF. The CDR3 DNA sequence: TGTGCCAGCAGTGACTCGGGCCTCTCCACAGATACGCAGTATTTT.

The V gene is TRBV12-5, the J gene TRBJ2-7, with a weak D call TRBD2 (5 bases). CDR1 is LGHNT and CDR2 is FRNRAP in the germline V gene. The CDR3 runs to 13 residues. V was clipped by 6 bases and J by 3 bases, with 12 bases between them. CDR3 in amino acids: CASGDGGFYEQYF. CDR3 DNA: TGTGCTAGTGGGGACGGAGGTTTCTACGAGCAGTACTTC. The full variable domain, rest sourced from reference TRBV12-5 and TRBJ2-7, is DARVTQTPRHKVTEMGQEVTMRCQPILGHNTVFWYRQTMMQGLELLAYFRNRAPLDDSGMPKDRFSAEMPDATLATLKIQPSEPRDSAVYFCASGDGGFYEQYFGPGTRLTVT.

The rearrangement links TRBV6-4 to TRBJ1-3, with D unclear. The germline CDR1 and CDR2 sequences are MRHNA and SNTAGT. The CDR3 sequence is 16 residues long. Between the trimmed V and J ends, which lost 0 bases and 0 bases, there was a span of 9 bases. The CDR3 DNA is TGTGCCAGCAGTGACTCTCACGGTTTCTCTGGAAACACCATATATTTT. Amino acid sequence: CASSDSHGFSGNTIYF.

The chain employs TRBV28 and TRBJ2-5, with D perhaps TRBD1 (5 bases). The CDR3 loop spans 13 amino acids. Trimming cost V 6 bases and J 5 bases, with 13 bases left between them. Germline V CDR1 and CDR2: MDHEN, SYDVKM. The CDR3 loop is CASSQQGRETQYF. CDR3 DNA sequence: TGTGCCAGCAGCCAGCAGGGTAGGGAGACCCAGTACTTC.

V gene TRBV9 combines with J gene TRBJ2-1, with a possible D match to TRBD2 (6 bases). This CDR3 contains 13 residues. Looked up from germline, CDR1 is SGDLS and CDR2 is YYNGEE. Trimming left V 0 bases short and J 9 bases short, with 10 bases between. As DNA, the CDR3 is TGTGCCAGCAGCGTAGTTACGGAGGGTGAGCAGTTCTTC. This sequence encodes CASSVVTEGEQFF.

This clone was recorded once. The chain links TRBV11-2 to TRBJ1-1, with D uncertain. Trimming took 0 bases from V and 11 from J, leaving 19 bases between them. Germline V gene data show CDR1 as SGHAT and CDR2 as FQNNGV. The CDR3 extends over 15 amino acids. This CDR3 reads CASSLDRVQDGIAFF. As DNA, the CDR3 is TGTGCCAGCAGCTTAGATCGGGTTCAAGACGGAATCGCTTTCTTT.

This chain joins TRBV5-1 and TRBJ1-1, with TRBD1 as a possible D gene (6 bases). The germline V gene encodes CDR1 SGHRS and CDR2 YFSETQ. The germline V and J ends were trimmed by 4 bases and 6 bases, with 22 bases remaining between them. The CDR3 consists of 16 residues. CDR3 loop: CASSPTGGIKGAEAFF. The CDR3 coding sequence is TGCGCCAGCAGCCCGACCGGGGGAATTAAGGGGGCTGAAGCTTTCTTT.

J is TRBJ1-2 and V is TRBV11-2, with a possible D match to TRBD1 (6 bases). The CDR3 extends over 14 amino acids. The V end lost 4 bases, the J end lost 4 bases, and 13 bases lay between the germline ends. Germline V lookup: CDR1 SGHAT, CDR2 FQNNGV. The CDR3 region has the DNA TGTGCCAGCAGCTCGGACAGTTCGAGCTATGGCTACACCTTC. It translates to CASSSDSSSYGYTF.

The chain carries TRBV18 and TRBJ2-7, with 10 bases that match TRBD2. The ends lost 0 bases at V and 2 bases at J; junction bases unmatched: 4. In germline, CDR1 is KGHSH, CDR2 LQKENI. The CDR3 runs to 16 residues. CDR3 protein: CASSPPTSGSPYEQYF. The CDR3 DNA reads TGTGCCAGCTCACCACCGACTAGCGGGTCCCCCTACGAGCAGTACTTC.

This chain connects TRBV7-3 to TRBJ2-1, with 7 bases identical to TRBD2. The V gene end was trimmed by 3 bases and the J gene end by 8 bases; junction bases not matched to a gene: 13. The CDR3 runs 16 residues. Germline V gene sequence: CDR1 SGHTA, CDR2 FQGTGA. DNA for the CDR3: TGTGCCAGCAGCTTCTCCGGGAGCGGGGAGGCCGATGAGCAGTTCTTC. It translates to CASSFSGSGEADEQFF.

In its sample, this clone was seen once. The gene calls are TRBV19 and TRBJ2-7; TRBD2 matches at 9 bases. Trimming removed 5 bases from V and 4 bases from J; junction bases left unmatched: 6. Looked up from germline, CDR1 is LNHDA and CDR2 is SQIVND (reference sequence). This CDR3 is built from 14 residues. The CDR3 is CASSLAGEWYEQYF. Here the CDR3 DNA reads TGTGCCAGTAGTTTAGCGGGAGAATGGTACGAGCAGTACTTC.

The CDR3 region is CASSAGQANYYYEQYF. CDR3 coding DNA: TGTGCCAGCAGCGCTGGACAGGCCAACTATTACTACGAGCAGTACTTC. The chain uses TRBV9 and TRBJ2-7; 7 nucleotides match TRBD1. This CDR3 is built from 16 residues. Looked up from germline, CDR1 is SGDLS and CDR2 is YYNGEE. With 3 bases clipped from V and 3 bases from J, the junction kept 12 bases outside the gene matches. The full variable domain, rest sourced from reference TRBV9 and TRBJ2-7, is DSGVTQTPKHLITATGQRVTLRCSPRSGDLSVYWYQQSLDQGLQFLIQYYNGEERAKGNILERFSAQQFPDLHSELNLSSLELGDSALYFCASSAGQANYYYEQYFGPGTRLTVT.